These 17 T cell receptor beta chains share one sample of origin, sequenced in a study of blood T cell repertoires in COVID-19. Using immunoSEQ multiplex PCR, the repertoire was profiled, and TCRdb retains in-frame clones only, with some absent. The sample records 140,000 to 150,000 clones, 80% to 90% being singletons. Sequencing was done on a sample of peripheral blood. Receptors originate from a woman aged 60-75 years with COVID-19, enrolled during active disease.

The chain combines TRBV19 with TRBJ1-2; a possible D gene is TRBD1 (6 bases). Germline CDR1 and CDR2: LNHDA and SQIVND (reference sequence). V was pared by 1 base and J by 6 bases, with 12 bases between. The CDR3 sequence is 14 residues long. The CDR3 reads CASSIGSGADGYTF. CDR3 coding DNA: TGTGCCAGTAGTATAGGTTCAGGGGCGGATGGCTACACCTTC.

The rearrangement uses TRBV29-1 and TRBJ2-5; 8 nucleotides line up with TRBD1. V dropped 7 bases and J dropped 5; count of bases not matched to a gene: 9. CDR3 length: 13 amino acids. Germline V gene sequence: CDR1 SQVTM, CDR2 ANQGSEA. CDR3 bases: TGCAGCGCGGACGGACAGGGACGGGAGACCCAGTACTTC. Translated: CSADGQGRETQYF.

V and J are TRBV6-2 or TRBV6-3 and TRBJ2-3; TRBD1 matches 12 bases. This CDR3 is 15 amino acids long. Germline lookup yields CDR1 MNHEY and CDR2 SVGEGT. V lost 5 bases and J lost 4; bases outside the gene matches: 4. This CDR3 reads CASSPGQGASDTQYF. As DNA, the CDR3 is TGTGCCAGCAGTCCGGGACAGGGGGCATCAGATACGCAGTATTTT.

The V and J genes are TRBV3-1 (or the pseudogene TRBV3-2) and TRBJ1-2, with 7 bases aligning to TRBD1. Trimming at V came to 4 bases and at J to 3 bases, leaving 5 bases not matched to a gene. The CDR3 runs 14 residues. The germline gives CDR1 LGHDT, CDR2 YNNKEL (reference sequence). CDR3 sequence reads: CASSPDRVDYGYTF. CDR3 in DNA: TGTGCCAGCAGCCCTGACAGGGTGGACTATGGCTACACCTTC.

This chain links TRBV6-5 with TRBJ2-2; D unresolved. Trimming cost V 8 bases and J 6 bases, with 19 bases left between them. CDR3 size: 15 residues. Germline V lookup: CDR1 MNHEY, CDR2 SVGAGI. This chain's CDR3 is CASPDPRGGSGELFF. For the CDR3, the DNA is TGTGCCAGCCCCGATCCCAGAGGTGGTTCCGGGGAGCTGTTTTTT.

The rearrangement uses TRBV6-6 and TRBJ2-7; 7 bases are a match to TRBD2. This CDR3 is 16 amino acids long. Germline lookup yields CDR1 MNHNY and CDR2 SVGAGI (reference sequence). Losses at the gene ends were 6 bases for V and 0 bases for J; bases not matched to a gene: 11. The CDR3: CASSQYGTTTSYEQYF. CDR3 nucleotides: TGTGCCAGCAGCCAATACGGGACTACGACCTCCTACGAGCAGTACTTC.

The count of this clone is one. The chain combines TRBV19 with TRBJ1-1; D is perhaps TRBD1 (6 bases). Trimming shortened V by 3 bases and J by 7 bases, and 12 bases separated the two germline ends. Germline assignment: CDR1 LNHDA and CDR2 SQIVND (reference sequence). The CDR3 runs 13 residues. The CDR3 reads CASSIQGGGEAFF. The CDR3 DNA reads TGTGCCAGTAGTATCCAAGGGGGTGGTGAAGCTTTCTTT.

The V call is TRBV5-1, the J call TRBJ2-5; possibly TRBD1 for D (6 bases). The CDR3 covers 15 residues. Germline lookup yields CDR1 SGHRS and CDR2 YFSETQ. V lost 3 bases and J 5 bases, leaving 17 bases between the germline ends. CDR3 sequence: CASSWGSPRGETQYF. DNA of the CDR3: TGCGCCAGCAGCTGGGGGTCCCCGAGGGGGGAGACCCAGTACTTC.

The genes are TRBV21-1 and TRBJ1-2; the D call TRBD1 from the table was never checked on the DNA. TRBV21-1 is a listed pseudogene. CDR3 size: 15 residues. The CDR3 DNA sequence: TGTGCCAGCAGCAAAGAAGGGTTGAGGGGACAGGGCTACACCTTC. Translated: CASSKEGLRGQGYTF.

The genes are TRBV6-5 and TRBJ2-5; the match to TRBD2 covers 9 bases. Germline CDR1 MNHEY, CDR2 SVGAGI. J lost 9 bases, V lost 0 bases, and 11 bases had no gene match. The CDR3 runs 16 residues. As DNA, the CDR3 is TGTGCCAGCAGTTACTCAACAGCGGGGGGTCAGGGGGCCCAGTACTTC. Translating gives CASSYSTAGGQGAQYF.

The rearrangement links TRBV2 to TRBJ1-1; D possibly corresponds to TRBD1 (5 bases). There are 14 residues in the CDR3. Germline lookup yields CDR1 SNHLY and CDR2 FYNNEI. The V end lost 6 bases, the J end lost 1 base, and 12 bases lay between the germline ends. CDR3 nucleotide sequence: TGTGCCAGCAGCAGGGCACAGGCGAACACTGAAGCTTTCTTT. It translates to CASSRAQANTEAFF. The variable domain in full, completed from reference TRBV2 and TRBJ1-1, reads EPEVTQTPSHQVTQMGQEVILRCVPISNHLYFYWYRQILGQKVEFLVSFYNNEISEKSEIFDDQFSVERPDGSNFTLKIRSTKLEDSAMYFCASSRAQANTEAFFGQGTRLTVV.

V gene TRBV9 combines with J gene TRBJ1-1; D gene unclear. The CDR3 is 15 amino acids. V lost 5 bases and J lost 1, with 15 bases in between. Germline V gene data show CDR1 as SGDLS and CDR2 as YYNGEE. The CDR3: CASSPYHVPNTEAFF. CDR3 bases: TGTGCCAGCAGTCCCTACCACGTACCGAACACTGAAGCTTTCTTT.

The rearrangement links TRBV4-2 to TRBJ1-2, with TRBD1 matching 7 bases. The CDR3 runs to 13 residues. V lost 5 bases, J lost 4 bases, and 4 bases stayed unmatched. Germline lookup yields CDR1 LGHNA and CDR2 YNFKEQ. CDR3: CASSTTGSYGYTF. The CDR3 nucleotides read TGTGCCAGCAGCACGACAGGGAGCTATGGCTACACCTTC.

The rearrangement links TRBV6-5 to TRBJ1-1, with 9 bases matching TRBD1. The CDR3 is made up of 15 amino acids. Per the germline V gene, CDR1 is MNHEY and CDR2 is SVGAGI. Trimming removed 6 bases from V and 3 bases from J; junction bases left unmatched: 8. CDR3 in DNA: TGTGCCAGCAGAACCTCCCGGACAGGGGACACTGAAGCTTTCTTT. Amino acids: CASRTSRTGDTEAFF.

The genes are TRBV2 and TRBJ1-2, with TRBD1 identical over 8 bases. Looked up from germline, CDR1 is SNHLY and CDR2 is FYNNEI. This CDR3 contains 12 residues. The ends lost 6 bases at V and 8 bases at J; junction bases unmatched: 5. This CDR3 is CASSSTGDGYTF. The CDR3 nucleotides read TGTGCCAGCAGCTCGACAGGGGACGGCTACACCTTC.

CDR3 nucleotides: TGTGCCAGCAGTTCAGGAGGCGGGCTTGAGGCCCAGTACTTC. Translating gives CASSSGGGLEAQYF. The chain joins TRBV27 to TRBJ2-5, with D tentatively TRBD2 (5 bases). CDR3 length: 14 residues. CDR1 and CDR2 (germline): MNHEY, SMNVEV (reference sequence). V was clipped by 4 bases and J by 9 bases, with 18 bases between them.

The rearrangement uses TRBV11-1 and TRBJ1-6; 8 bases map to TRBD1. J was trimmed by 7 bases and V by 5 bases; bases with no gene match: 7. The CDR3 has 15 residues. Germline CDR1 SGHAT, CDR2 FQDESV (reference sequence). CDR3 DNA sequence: TGTGCCAGCAGCCGGGACAGGCCACGGAATTCACCCCTCCACTTT. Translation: CASSRDRPRNSPLHF.